This passage covers 23 T cell receptor beta chains from one sample sequenced in a study of graft-versus-host responses after intestinal transplantation. Repertoires were generated with immunoSEQ multiplex PCR, while TCRdb's copy carries only in-frame clones and drops some. Here the sample spans 90,000 to 130,000 clones, around 95% being singletons. No antigen has been assigned to these receptors. The material was unstimulated CD8+ T cells sorted from spleen or lymph node cells, obtained before intestinal transplant. These receptors came from a human donor who received an intestinal transplant.

The rearrangement uses TRBV19 and TRBJ2-7, with 9 nucleotides matching TRBD2. CDR1 is LNHDA, CDR2 SQIVND, per germline (reference sequence). The CDR3 sequence is 14 residues long. V shed 3 bases and J 5 bases; nucleotides not matched to a gene: 5. The CDR3 sequence is CASSIMREGNEQYF. The CDR3 DNA reads as TGTGCCAGTAGTATTATGCGGGAGGGCAACGAGCAGTACTTC.

V gene TRBV13 combines with J gene TRBJ2-3, with 7 bases identical to TRBD1. The CDR3 is made up of 15 amino acids. V dropped 6 bases and J dropped 4; count of bases not matched to a gene: 10. The germline gives CDR1 PRHDT, CDR2 FYEKMQ (reference sequence). The CDR3 here is CASSSDRFEADTQYF. CDR3 DNA: TGTGCCAGCAGTTCGGACAGGTTCGAGGCAGATACGCAGTATTTT.

This chain uses TRBV9 with TRBJ2-3; 11 positions match TRBD2. This CDR3 has 16 residues. Germline V gives CDR1 SGDLS, CDR2 YYNGEE. Trimming took 1 base from V and 4 from J; bases not matched to a gene: 5. CDR3 bases: TGTGCCAGCAGCGTATCTAGCGGGAGGTCCCCAGATACGCAGTATTTT. Translation: CASSVSSGRSPDTQYF.

The chain links TRBV30 to TRBJ2-7, with no clear D. Trimming took off 1 base at V and 2 bases at J, with 12 bases between the two ends. Germline CDR1 reads GTSNPN; CDR2 reads SVGIG (reference sequence). CDR3 size: 14 residues. CDR3 nucleotides: TGTGCCTGGAGTGGGCTCGGTAAAGCCTACGAGCAGTACTTC. Translated, it gives CAWSGLGKAYEQYF.

The chain has TRBV4-2 and TRBJ2-3, with D hard to call. CDR3 length: 13 residues. The germline V gene has CDR1 LGHNA and CDR2 YNFKEQ. The V gene lost 0 bases and the J gene lost 3 bases, with 4 bases spanning the gap. As DNA, the CDR3 is TGTGCCAGCAGCCAAGATGATACAGATACGCAGTATTTT. It yields the protein CASSQDDTDTQYF.

The chain carries TRBV7-9 and TRBJ2-1, with TRBD2 matching 13 bases. The V gene end was trimmed by 5 bases and the J gene end by 9 bases; junction bases not matched to a gene: 16. Germline V gene data show CDR1 as SEHNR and CDR2 as FQNEAQ (reference sequence). This CDR3 has 18 amino acids. CDR3 in amino acids: CASSERTGWTSGSPEQFF. The CDR3 bases are TGTGCCAGCAGCGAGCGGACAGGCTGGACTAGCGGGAGCCCTGAGCAGTTCTTC.

The chain uses TRBV30 and TRBJ2-1, with 9 bases fitting TRBD1. The J segment lost 15 bases and the V segment lost 1 base, leaving 13 bases of the junction unmatched. This CDR3 is built from 14 residues. The germline CDR1 and CDR2 sequences are GTSNPN and SVGIG (reference sequence). CDR3 DNA: TGTGCCTGGAGTGAGGGACAGGGCCCATCCCGGACGTTCTTC. Translating it yields CAWSEGQGPSRTFF. Together with reference TRBV30 and TRBJ2-1, the CDR3 gives the full variable domain: SQTIHQWPATLVQPVGSPLSLECTVEGTSNPNLYWYRQAAGRGLQLLFYSVGIGQISSEVPQNLSASRPQDRQFILSSKKLLLSDSGFYLCAWSEGQGPSRTFFGPGTRLTVL.

This clone was observed a single time. This rearrangement joins TRBV6-5 to TRBJ2-1; 9 bases map to TRBD2. There are 14 residues in the CDR3. CDR1 and CDR2 from the germline V gene are MNHEY and SVGAGI. Losses at the gene ends were 6 bases for V and 9 bases for J; bases not matched to a gene: 9. CDR3 in DNA: TGTGCCAGCAGGGTTAGCGGGAGTCGCAGTGAGCAGTTCTTC. Its translation: CASRVSGSRSEQFF.

The V gene is TRBV5-4, the J gene TRBJ2-7; TRBD1 matches at 11 bases. The CDR3 covers 15 residues. Germline CDR1 SGHNT, CDR2 YYREEE (reference sequence). V trimming: 4 bases; J trimming: 3 bases; junction bases outside the gene matches: 6. The CDR3 DNA follows: TGTGCCAGCAGCCCGGGACAGGGGGAAAGCTACGAGCAGTACTTC. Its translation is CASSPGQGESYEQYF.

V and J are TRBV29-1 and TRBJ1-2, with 10 bases matching TRBD1. CDR3 length equals 15 residues. Germline trimming cut 7 bases from V and 4 bases from J; bases unmatched to any gene: 12. CDR1 and CDR2 from the germline V gene are SQVTM and ANQGSEA. This chain's CDR3 is CSAQGTGDWLYGYTF. The CDR3, as DNA: TGCAGCGCACAAGGGACAGGGGATTGGCTCTATGGCTACACCTTC.

The rearrangement joins TRBV19 to TRBJ1-5, with D uncertain. Deletions cut 5 bases from V and 1 base from J, with 12 bases between. Germline assignment: CDR1 LNHDA and CDR2 SQIVND (reference sequence). The CDR3 consists of 15 residues. For the CDR3, the DNA is TGTGCCAGTAGTTGGGTCCCACAAAGCAATCAGCCCCAGCATTTT. This translates into CASSWVPQSNQPQHF.

The V gene is TRBV6-5, the J gene TRBJ1-3, with D possibly being TRBD1 (5 bases). This CDR3 region has 13 residues. Germline lookup yields CDR1 MNHEY and CDR2 SVGAGI. Trimming cost V 6 bases and J 4 bases, with 10 bases left between them. The CDR3 reads CASSRGHGNTIYF. In DNA, the CDR3 is TGTGCCAGCAGCCGTGGACACGGAAACACCATATATTTT.

The rearrangement joins TRBV7-9 to TRBJ2-7, with 8 positions matching TRBD2. Germline-derived CDR1 and CDR2 are SEHNR and FQNEAQ (reference sequence). Germline trimming cut 5 bases from V and 5 bases from J; bases unmatched to any gene: 5. This CDR3 is built from 13 residues. CDR3 sequence reads: CASSLSGIHEQYF. CDR3 DNA sequence: TGTGCCAGCAGCCTTAGCGGGATTCACGAGCAGTACTTC.

This rearrangement joins TRBV14 to TRBJ2-7; possibly TRBD2 for D (6 bases). CDR3 length equals 13 residues. The V gene's germline CDR1 is SGHDN and CDR2 FVKESK. V was trimmed by 5 bases and J by 2 bases, leaving 10 bases between them. CDR3 bases: TGTGCCAGCAGCGGGACTCGGACCTACGAGCAGTACTTC. Protein sequence: CASSGTRTYEQYF.

J is TRBJ2-7 and V is TRBV27; 7 bases match TRBD2. V shed 4 bases and J 2 bases; nucleotides not matched to a gene: 5. Per the germline V gene, CDR1 is MNHEY and CDR2 is SMNVEV (reference sequence). CDR3 length: 14 amino acids. The CDR3 nucleotides are TGTGCCAGCAGTTCCGGGACTACCACCTACGAGCAGTACTTC. Translation gives CASSSGTTTYEQYF.

The J gene is TRBJ2-7, the V gene TRBV7-9; 7 bases line up with TRBD2. The CDR3 has 15 amino acids. V dropped 1 base and J dropped 6; count of bases not matched to a gene: 9. Germline-derived CDR1 and CDR2 are SEHNR and FQNEAQ (reference sequence). In DNA form, the CDR3 reads TGTGCCAGCAGCTTAGACGCGGGAGACATCGGCGAGCAGTACTTC. Encoded protein: CASSLDAGDIGEQYF.

This sequence joins TRBV7-8 and TRBJ1-1; D ambiguous. Germline loops: CDR1 SGHVS, CDR2 FQNEAQ. This CDR3 comprises 13 residues. V dropped 3 bases and J dropped 12 bases, with 17 bases sitting between them. The CDR3 protein is CASSLSALGITFF. The CDR3 bases are TGTGCCAGCAGCTTGTCAGCGCTTGGGATAACTTTCTTT.

The chain employs TRBV7-6 and TRBJ2-3; TRBD2 aligns across 14 bases. Trimming at V came to 0 bases and at J to 5 bases, leaving 7 bases not matched to a gene. Germline V gene sequence: CDR1 SGHVS, CDR2 FNYEAQ. This CDR3 spans 18 amino acids. DNA of the CDR3: TGTGCCAGCAGCTTAGCCGCCTTGGGACTAGCGGGAGAAGATACGCAGTATTTT. Its protein product is CASSLAALGLAGEDTQYF.

The chain links TRBV11-1 to TRBJ2-5, with 11 nucleotides matching TRBD2. CDR1 SGHAT and CDR2 FQDESV come from the germline V gene (reference sequence). The CDR3 spans 15 residues. With V trimmed by 4 bases and J by 0 bases, 1 base remained unmatched. CDR3 sequence (DNA): TGTGCCAGCAGCTCGGGACTAGCGGACCAAGAGACCCAGTACTTC. Residues: CASSSGLADQETQYF.

The gene calls are TRBV9 and TRBJ2-7; TRBD1 matches at 9 bases. J gave up 5 bases and V 4 bases, and 10 bases lay outside the gene matches. CDR1 and CDR2 from the germline V gene are SGDLS and YYNGEE. The CDR3 totals 15 residues. CDR3 sequence reads: CASSPRTGVPDEQYF. As DNA, the CDR3 is TGTGCCAGCAGCCCCCGGACAGGGGTCCCCGACGAGCAGTACTTC.

This chain connects TRBV6-5 to TRBJ1-1; D call uncertain. CDR3 length: 14 amino acids. V lost 2 bases and J 3 bases, leaving 10 bases between the germline ends. Germline V gene sequence: CDR1 MNHEY, CDR2 SVGAGI. CDR3 bases: TGTGCCAGCAGTTACGATAAGGTGGACACTGAAGCTTTCTTT. It encodes CASSYDKVDTEAFF.

This chain links TRBV7-8 with TRBJ1-1; TRBD1 might be the D (6 bases). The CDR3 loop spans 17 amino acids. V was trimmed by 1 base and J by 4 bases, leaving 19 bases between them. The germline CDR1 and CDR2 sequences are SGHVS and FQNEAQ. The CDR3 DNA reads TGTGCCAGCAGCTTAGGTGTTTTGGGGGCGCCTCCCACTGAAGCTTTCTTT. It translates to CASSLGVLGAPPTEAFF.

This chain connects TRBV7-2 to TRBJ2-7, with D possibly matching TRBD1 (6 bases). The CDR3 contains 15 residues. The germline CDR1 and CDR2 sequences are SGHTA and FQGNSA. Trimming left V 1 base short and J 3 bases short, with 13 bases between. This chain's CDR3 is CASSLVDRSNYEQYF. For the CDR3, the DNA is TGTGCCAGCAGCTTAGTTGACAGGAGTAACTACGAGCAGTACTTC.